This T cell receptor beta chain came from a study of cytotoxic CD8 clonotypes in ibrutinib-treated CLL. Assay used: immunoSEQ multiplex PCR; TCRdb lists only in-frame clones, some missing. The sample holds roughly 300,000 clones, 76% seen once. V was shortened by 2 bases and J by 4 bases, with 14 bases between the two germline ends. The CDR3 length is 16 residues. Germline CDR1 SGHTA, CDR2 FQGTGA. The input for sequencing was PBMCs, taken at disease progression, from a patient treated with ibrutinib. The gene calls are TRBV7-3 and TRBJ2-2, with D possibly matching TRBD1 (5 bases). This TCR derives from a human donor with chronic lymphocytic leukemia. The CDR3 spells CASSLQGTPGTGELFF. CDR3 DNA sequence: TGTGCCAGCAGCTTACAGGGCACGCCGGGCACCGGGGAGCTGTTTTTT. Together with reference TRBV7-3 and TRBJ2-2, the CDR3 gives the full variable domain: GAGVSQTPSNKVTEKGKYVELRCDPISGHTALYWYRQSLGQGPEFLIYFQGTGAADDSGLPNDRFFAVRPEGSVSTLKIQRTERGDSAVYLCASSLQGTPGTGELFFGEGSRLTVL.